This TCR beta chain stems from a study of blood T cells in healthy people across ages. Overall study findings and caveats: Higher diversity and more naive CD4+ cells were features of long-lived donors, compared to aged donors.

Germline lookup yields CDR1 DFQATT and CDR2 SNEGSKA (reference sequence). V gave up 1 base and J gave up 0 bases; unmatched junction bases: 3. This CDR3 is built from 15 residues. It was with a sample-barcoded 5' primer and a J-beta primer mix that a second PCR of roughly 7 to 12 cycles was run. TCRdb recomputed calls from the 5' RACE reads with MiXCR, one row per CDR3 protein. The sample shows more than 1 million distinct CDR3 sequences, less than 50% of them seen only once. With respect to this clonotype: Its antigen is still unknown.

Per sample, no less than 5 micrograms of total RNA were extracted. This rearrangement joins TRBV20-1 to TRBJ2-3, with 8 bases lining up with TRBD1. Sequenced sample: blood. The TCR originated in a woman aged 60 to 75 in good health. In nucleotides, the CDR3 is TGCAGTGCTAGAGGGGACAGGCTCAGCACAGATACGCAGTATTTT. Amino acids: CSARGDRLSTDTQYF.